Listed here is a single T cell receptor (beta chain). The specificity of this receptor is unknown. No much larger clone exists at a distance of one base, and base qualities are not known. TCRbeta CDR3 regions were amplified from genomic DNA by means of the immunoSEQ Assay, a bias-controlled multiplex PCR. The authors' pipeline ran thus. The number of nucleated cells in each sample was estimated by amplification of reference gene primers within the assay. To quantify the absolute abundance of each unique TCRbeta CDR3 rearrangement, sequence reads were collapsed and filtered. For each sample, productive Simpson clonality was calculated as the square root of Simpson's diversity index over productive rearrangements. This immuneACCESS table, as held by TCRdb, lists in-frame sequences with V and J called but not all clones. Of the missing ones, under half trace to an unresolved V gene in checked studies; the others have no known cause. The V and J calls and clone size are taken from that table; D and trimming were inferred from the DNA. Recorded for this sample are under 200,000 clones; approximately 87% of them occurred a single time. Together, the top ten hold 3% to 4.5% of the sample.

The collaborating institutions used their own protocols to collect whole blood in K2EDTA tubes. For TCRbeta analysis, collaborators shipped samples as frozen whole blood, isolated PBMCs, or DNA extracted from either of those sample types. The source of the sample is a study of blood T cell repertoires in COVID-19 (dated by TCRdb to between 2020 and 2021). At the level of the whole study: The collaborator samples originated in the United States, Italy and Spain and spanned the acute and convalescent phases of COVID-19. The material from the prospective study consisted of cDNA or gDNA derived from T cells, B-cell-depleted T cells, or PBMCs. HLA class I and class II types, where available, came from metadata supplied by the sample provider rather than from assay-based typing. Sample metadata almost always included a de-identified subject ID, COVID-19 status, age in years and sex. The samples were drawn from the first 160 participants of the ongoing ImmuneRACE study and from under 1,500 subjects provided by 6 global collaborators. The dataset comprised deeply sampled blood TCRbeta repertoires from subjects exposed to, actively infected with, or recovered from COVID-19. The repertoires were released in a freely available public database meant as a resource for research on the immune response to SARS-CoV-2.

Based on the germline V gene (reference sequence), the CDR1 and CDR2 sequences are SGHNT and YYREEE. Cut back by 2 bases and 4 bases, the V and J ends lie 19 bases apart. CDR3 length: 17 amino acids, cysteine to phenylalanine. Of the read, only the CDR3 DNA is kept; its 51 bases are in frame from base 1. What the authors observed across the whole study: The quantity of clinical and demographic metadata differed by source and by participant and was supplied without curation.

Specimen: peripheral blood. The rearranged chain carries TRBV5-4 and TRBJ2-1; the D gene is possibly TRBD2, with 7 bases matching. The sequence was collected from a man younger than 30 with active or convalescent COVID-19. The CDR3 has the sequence CASSFRGGAQGYNEQFF. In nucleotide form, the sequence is TGTGCCAGCAGCTTCCGTGGGGGGGCCCAGGGTTACAATGAGCAGTTCTTC.